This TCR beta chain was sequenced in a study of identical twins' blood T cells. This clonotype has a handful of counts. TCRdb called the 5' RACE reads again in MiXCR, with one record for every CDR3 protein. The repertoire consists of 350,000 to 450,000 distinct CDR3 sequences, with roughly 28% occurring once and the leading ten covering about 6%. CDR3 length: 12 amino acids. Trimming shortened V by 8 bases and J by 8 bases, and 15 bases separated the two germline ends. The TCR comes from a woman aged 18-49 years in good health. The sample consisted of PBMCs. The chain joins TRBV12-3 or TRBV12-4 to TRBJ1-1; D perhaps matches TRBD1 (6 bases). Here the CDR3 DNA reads TGTGCCAGCGGCTTACAGGGCCTGGAAGCTTTCTTT. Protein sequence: CASGLQGLEAFF.